This TCR beta chain was found in a study of control samples from healthy donors and cancer patients. This clone was seen a few times. The ends were cut back, 3 bases at V and 2 bases at J, with 8 bases in the middle. Germline lookup yields CDR1 LNHDA and CDR2 SQIVND (reference sequence). The CDR3 length is 14 residues. Sequencing was performed with immunoSEQ multiplex PCR; in TCRdb, only in-frame clones are kept and a portion is missing. The sample carries about 120,000 clones, 88% recorded once. The sequenced material came from blood. The chain is built from TRBV19 and TRBJ1-5, with D perhaps matching TRBD1 (5 bases). The sequence was collected from a man in his forties or fifties in good health. The CDR3, as DNA: TGTGCCAGTAGTATCAGGGTTGGCAATCAGCCCCAGCATTTT. Translating gives CASSIRVGNQPQHF.